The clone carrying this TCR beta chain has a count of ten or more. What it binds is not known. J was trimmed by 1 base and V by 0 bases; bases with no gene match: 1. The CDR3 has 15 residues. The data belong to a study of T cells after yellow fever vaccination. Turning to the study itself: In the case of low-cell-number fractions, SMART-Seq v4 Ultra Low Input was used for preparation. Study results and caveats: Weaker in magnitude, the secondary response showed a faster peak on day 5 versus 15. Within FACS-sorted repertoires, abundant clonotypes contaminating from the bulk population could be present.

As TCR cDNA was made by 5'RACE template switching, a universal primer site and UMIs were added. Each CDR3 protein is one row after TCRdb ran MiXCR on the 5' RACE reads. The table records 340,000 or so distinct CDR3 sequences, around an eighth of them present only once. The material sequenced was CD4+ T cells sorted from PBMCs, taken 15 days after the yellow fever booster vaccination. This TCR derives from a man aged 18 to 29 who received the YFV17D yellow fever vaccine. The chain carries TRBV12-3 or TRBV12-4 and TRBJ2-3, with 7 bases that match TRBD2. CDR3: CASSLASGRTDTQYF. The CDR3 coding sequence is TGTGCCAGCAGTTTAGCTAGCGGGCGCACAGATACGCAGTATTTT.